This TCR beta chain came from a study of T-cell reconstitution after alpha-beta-depleted transplantation in children. General study results and limits: Reportedly, roughly two months post-transplant, alpha-beta T cells arose from several hundred expanded graft clones. Newly made T cells mostly supplied T-cell counts and diversity one year after transplant. Day-60 TCRbeta diversity that was high in some patients was derived from surviving recipient T cells and thymic progenitors.

Unique molecular identifiers were built into the TCRbeta library. Using its own MiXCR run on the PCR reads, TCRdb lists one record per CDR3 protein. The data contain fewer than 750,000 distinct CDR3 sequences, over 25% of them singletons. This clonotype has more than one count but fewer than ten. Its specificity is unknown. CDR3 length: 10 residues. CDR1 and CDR2 from the germline V gene are SQVTM and ANQGSEA. The V end lost 3 bases, the J end lost 7 bases, and 6 bases lay between the germline ends. The rearrangement links TRBV29-1 to TRBJ2-5, with D unresolved. This TCR was recovered from a boy under three years old with Wiskott-Aldrich syndrome, due to receive a stem cell transplant. The sample consisted of PBMCs, taken before TCRalphabeta/CD19-depleted stem cell transplant. CDR3 in amino acids: CSVEKGTQYF. CDR3 DNA sequence: TGCAGCGTTGAGAAGGGGACCCAGTACTTC.